The 24 T cell receptor beta chains below all came from one sample that was sequenced in a study of regulatory T cells in long-lasting Graves disease. The TCR beta library used iRepertoire HTBI primers with Arm-PCR amplification of CDR3. TCRdb itself ran the multiplex PCR reads through MiXCR, one entry per CDR3 protein. The sample contains about 540,000 distinct CDR3 sequences, roughly 14% of which appear only once. Time point indicated: newly diagnosed GD, antithyroid drugs for less than 3 months. Researchers made the TCR library from RNA that was extracted from PBMCs. These data are also associated with another study on T cells in Graves' hyperthyroidism and ophthalmopathy.

The source material was peripheral blood mononuclear cells (PBMCs), sampled at new diagnosis, from a patient treated with antithyroid drugs. All receptors derive from a man aged 25 to 40 with Graves disease.

This clonotype was counted at least ten times. One end of the junction does not line up with germline, which may come from a read error. The CDR3 bases are TGCGCCAGCAGTCAAGCCGGGAACACTGAAGCTTTCTTT. It specifies CASSQAGNTEAFF. The chain has TRBV12-3 or TRBV12-4 and TRBJ1-1; D is uncertain. The CDR3 is 13 residues long.

This clonotype has a count of ten or more. The chain links TRBV5-1 to TRBJ2-7; TRBD1 is a possible D gene (5 bases). The CDR3 contains 15 residues. Per the germline V gene, CDR1 is SGHRS and CDR2 is YFSETQ. Trimming removed 3 bases from V and 3 bases from J, with 16 bases in between. This CDR3 reads CASSSLRQTLYEQYF. The CDR3 DNA reads TGCGCCAGCAGCTCCCTGAGACAGACACTCTACGAGCAGTACTTC.

This clonotype was seen repeatedly, ten times or more. J is TRBJ2-7 and V is TRBV12-3 or TRBV12-4; the match to TRBD1 covers 8 bases. The trim removed 3 bases at V and 1 base at J, leaving 5 bases unmatched. The CDR3 is 15 amino acids. CDR3 amino acids: CASSFAQGASYEQYF. As DNA, the CDR3 is TGTGCCAGCAGTTTCGCGCAGGGGGCATCCTACGAGCAGTACTTC.

This clonotype was observed many times. The chain employs TRBV7-9 and TRBJ1-2; 7 bases are shared with TRBD1. This CDR3 spans 14 amino acids. V was clipped by 5 bases and J by 10 bases; unmatched bases: 13. The germline gives CDR1 SEHNR, CDR2 FQNEAQ (reference sequence). The DNA for the CDR3 is TGTGCCAGCAGCAACCAACGGGACAGCGGTGCCTACACCTTC. It yields the protein CASSNQRDSGAYTF.

Only a few counts were recorded for this clonotype. V and J are TRBV4-1 and TRBJ2-3; 9 nucleotides match TRBD2. The junction had 6 bases not matched to a gene; V was cut back by 1 base and J by 4 bases. CDR1 is MGHRA, CDR2 YSYEKL, per germline. The CDR3 runs to 16 residues. In DNA, the CDR3 is TGCGCCAGCAGCCAAGGGGCGGGAGGGGGAGCAGATACGCAGTATTTT. Its protein is CASSQGAGGGADTQYF.

The rearrangement joins TRBV18 to TRBJ2-7; possible D gene TRBD1, 6 bases. Germline values: CDR1 KGHSH, CDR2 LQKENI. V was shortened by 5 bases and J by 2 bases, with 13 bases between the two germline ends. This CDR3 contains 14 residues. Here the CDR3 DNA reads TGTGCCAGCTCAGAACGACAGGCAGCCTACGAGCAGTACTTC. This translates into CASSERQAAYEQYF.

In this sample, this clonotype turned up a few times. The J gene is TRBJ2-1, the V gene TRBV27; 7 bases are shared with TRBD2. Germline CDR1 MNHEY, CDR2 SMNVEV (reference sequence). CDR3 length: 16 residues. The V segment lost 2 bases and the J segment 10 bases; nucleotides outside the gene matches: 14. The CDR3 sequence is CASSLPPAGASREQFF. DNA for the CDR3: TGTGCCAGCAGTTTACCCCCTGCGGGAGCTTCTAGAGAGCAGTTCTTC.

The chain recombines TRBV5-1 with TRBJ2-3; D is perhaps TRBD2 (5 bases). The CDR3 length is 16 residues. Germline lookup yields CDR1 SGHRS and CDR2 YFSETQ. Trimming shortened V by 2 bases and J by 3 bases, and 16 bases separated the two germline ends. The CDR3 here is CASSFRDFGGTDTQYF. The CDR3, as DNA: TGCGCCAGCAGCTTCCGGGATTTCGGTGGAACAGATACGCAGTATTTT.

This clonotype occurred many times. CDR3 residues: CSALLGTNQETQYF. CDR3 nucleotide sequence: TGCAGTGCCCTACTCGGGACCAACCAAGAGACCCAGTACTTC. The rearrangement uses TRBV20-1 and TRBJ2-5; possibly TRBD1 or TRBD2 for D (5 bases each). This CDR3 has 14 amino acids. Germline V CDR1 and CDR2: DFQATT, SNEGSKA (reference sequence). V shed 6 bases and J shed 0 bases, with 14 bases lying between them.

With regard to this clonotype: Because the CDR3 is missing its conserved closing phenylalanine or tryptophan, this is likely a read error. The gene calls are TRBV30 and TRBJ1-2; D is ambiguous. This CDR3 contains 12 residues. The V end lost 3 bases, the J end lost 10 bases, and 15 bases lay between the germline ends. Per germline, CDR1 GTSNPN and CDR2 SVGIG (reference sequence). CDR3 DNA: TGTGCCTGGAGCCCCACGTCGGCGACCTACACCCTC. This encodes CAWSPTSATYTL.

In this sample, this clonotype turned up many times. This sequence joins TRBV28 and TRBJ1-6, with D hard to call. CDR1 is MDHEN, CDR2 SYDVKM, per germline. V was shortened by 8 bases and J by 7 bases, with 12 bases between the two germline ends. The CDR3 covers 13 residues. The CDR3 DNA reads as TGTGCCAGCGTCGGGCACGTAAATTCACCCCTCCACTTT. It codes for CASVGHVNSPLHF.

This clonotype was recorded a few times. The V gene is TRBV7-9, the J gene TRBJ2-5, with TRBD1 identical over 10 bases. CDR1 is SEHNR, CDR2 FQNEAQ, per germline (reference sequence). The CDR3 has 16 amino acids. V was clipped by 2 bases and J by 4 bases; unmatched bases: 7. The CDR3 is CASSLNAGTGAETQYF. Written as DNA, the CDR3 is TGTGCCAGCAGCTTAAATGCAGGGACAGGGGCAGAGACCCAGTACTTC.

This clonotype was detected only a few times. This chain links TRBV27 with TRBJ1-1, with D tentatively TRBD1 (6 bases). Between the trimmed V and J ends, which lost 5 bases and 6 bases, there was a span of 25 bases. CDR3 size: 17 residues. Germline values: CDR1 MNHEY, CDR2 SMNVEV (reference sequence). This CDR3 is CASSLYSGGHSKAEAFF. The CDR3 nucleotides read TGTGCCAGCAGTCTTTACTCTGGGGGACACTCGAAGGCTGAAGCTTTCTTT.

V usage is TRBV20-1 and J usage is TRBJ2-3, with 11 bases matching TRBD2. Germline-derived CDR1 and CDR2 are DFQATT and SNEGSKA (reference sequence). The CDR3 is made up of 14 amino acids. With 3 bases clipped from V and 3 bases from J, the junction kept 2 bases outside the gene matches. CDR3 sequence: CSASASGRTDTQYF. CDR3 nucleotide sequence: TGCAGTGCTAGCGCTAGCGGGAGGACAGATACGCAGTATTTT.

This clonotype was observed at least ten times. The V call is TRBV20-1, the J call TRBJ1-1; no reliable D call. Germline CDR1 and CDR2: DFQATT and SNEGSKA (reference sequence). This CDR3 region has 15 residues. Trimming removed 0 bases from V and 0 bases from J, with 11 bases in between. The CDR3 region is CSARDHRRLNTEAFF. The DNA of the CDR3 is TGCAGTGCTAGAGATCATCGACGCTTGAACACTGAAGCTTTCTTT.

This clonotype was recorded at least ten times. V usage is TRBV20-1 and J usage is TRBJ2-3; D is perhaps TRBD2 (6 bases). Trimming cost V 6 bases and J 6 bases, with 16 bases left between them. This CDR3 comprises 13 residues. The germline CDR1 and CDR2 sequences are DFQATT and SNEGSKA (reference sequence). This chain's CDR3 is CSASPGARDTQYF. The DNA for the CDR3 is TGCAGTGCCAGCCCGGGAGCGAGGGATACGCAGTATTTT.

This clonotype was counted only a few times. The CDR3 bases are TGCGCCAGCACGGCAGGAGGCGCGAACACCGGGGAGCTGTTTTTT. Translation gives CASTAGGANTGELFF. V usage is TRBV5-1 and J usage is TRBJ2-2; a possible D gene is TRBD2 (5 bases). This CDR3 region has 15 residues. Between the trimmed V and J ends, which lost 6 bases and 0 bases, there was a span of 12 bases. Per germline, CDR1 SGHRS and CDR2 YFSETQ. The full variable domain, its missing parts supplied by reference TRBV5-1 and TRBJ2-2, is KAGVTQTPRYLIKTRGQQVTLSCSPISGHRSVSWYQQTPGQGLQFLFEYFSETQRNKGNFPGRFSGRQFSNSRSEMNVSTLELGDSALYLCASTAGGANTGELFFGEGSRLTVL.

This clonotype was detected once. A read error is possible here, since a much larger clone lies one base away. The chain has TRBV6-2 or TRBV6-3 and TRBJ2-5; D gene ambiguous. CDR1 is MNHEY and CDR2 is SVGEGT in the germline V gene. V was cut by 0 bases and J by 5 bases, with 10 bases left in between. This CDR3 is 14 amino acids long. CDR3 bases: TGTGCCAGCAGTTACTCTGGTAGTTCGGAGACCCAGTACTTC. Translated: CASSYSGSSETQYF.

Ten or more counts support this clonotype. This chain joins TRBV7-2 and TRBJ1-1; D gene ambiguous. Trimming removed 1 base from V and 3 bases from J, with 9 bases in between. The CDR3 runs 14 residues. Germline V CDR1 and CDR2: SGHTA, FQGNSA. CDR3 in DNA: TGTGCCAGCAGCTTAGGGGGATCACACACTGAAGCTTTCTTT. It yields the protein CASSLGGSHTEAFF.

The chain joins TRBV15 to TRBJ2-5; perhaps D is TRBD1 or TRBD2 (5 bases each). This CDR3 spans 14 amino acids. The V gene's germline CDR1 is LNHNV and CDR2 YYDKDF (reference sequence). Trimming pared 3 bases from V and 5 bases from J, leaving 13 bases between. CDR3 sequence reads: CATSRGRRWETQYF. The CDR3, as DNA: TGTGCCACCAGCAGGGGACGTAGATGGGAGACCCAGTACTTC.

This clonotype was seen many times. The chain links TRBV27 to TRBJ2-5, with D possibly TRBD2 on 6 matching bases. Germline CDR1 is MNHEY and CDR2 is SMNVEV (reference sequence). V was shortened by 5 bases and J by 4 bases, with 20 bases between the two germline ends. This CDR3 spans 16 amino acids. The CDR3 nucleotides read TGTGCCAGCAGTCCGTCATCGCGGGGTATTTTAGAGACCCAGTACTTC. As protein: CASSPSSRGILETQYF.

There are many counts of this clonotype. The chain has TRBV2 and TRBJ1-3; TRBD1 matches at 7 bases. Germline CDR1 is SNHLY and CDR2 is FYNNEI. The CDR3 loop spans 17 amino acids. Trimming cost V 6 bases and J 0 bases; bases outside gene matches: 11. The CDR3 spells CASSPGTEVPSGNTIYF. The DNA of the CDR3 is TGTGCCAGCAGCCCCGGGACAGAGGTACCCTCTGGAAACACCATATATTTT.

V gene TRBV5-6 combines with J gene TRBJ1-5; maybe TRBD1 (5 bases). The germline CDR1 and CDR2 sequences are SGHDT and YYEEEE. This CDR3 has 13 amino acids. Between the trimmed V and J ends, which lost 1 base and 9 bases, there was a span of 11 bases. The CDR3 reads CASSLSGQGPQHF. Written as DNA, the CDR3 is TGTGCCAGCAGCTTGTCAGGTCAGGGGCCCCAGCATTTT.

The CDR3 region has the DNA TGTGCCAGCAGCGTAGGGGGACTAGAAAGAAAAGAGACCCAGTACTTC. Residues: CASSVGGLERKETQYF. This chain uses TRBV9 with TRBJ2-5, with 8 bases identical to TRBD2. The CDR3 consists of 16 residues. Germline CDR1 and CDR2: SGDLS and YYNGEE. V shed 0 bases and J 3 bases; nucleotides not matched to a gene: 7.